Below, 20 T cell receptor beta chains from the same sample are listed, as sequenced in a study of CD4 and CD8 cells across lung adenocarcinoma regions. TCRdb reanalysed the PCR reads using MiXCR and keeps one entry per CDR3 protein. The sample yields fewer than 7,000 distinct CDR3 sequences, around half seen once. The specimen sequenced was CD4+ T cells from the center of a lung tumor. Receptor source: a female donor with lung adenocarcinoma. The CD4 and CD8 labels of this study may be unreliable.

This rearrangement joins TRBV6-1 to TRBJ2-3; the D gene is possibly TRBD1 (6 bases). The ends were cut back, 4 bases at V and 3 bases at J, with 11 bases in the middle. The CDR3 has 14 residues. Germline CDR1 is MNHNS and CDR2 is SASEGT. CDR3 sequence: CASSAGQGTDTQYF. The CDR3, as DNA: TGTGCCAGCAGTGCGGGGCAGGGGACAGATACGCAGTATTTT.

Comment on this clonotype: The junction does not match germline at one end; this may be a read error. The V gene is TRBV6-1, the J gene TRBJ2-3; D is ambiguous. The CDR3 contains 14 residues. Looked up from germline, CDR1 is MNHNS and CDR2 is SASEGT. DNA of the CDR3: TGTGCCAGCAGGGAGCTTAGAGCCACAGATACGCAGTATTTC. Translation gives CASRELRATDTQYF.

This chain joins TRBV7-6 and TRBJ1-2; a weak D match, TRBD1 (6 bases). Germline CDR1 reads SGHVS; CDR2 reads FNYEAQ. With 5 bases removed from V and 8 bases from J, the gap between germline ends came to 15 bases. The CDR3 contains 13 residues. Here the CDR3 DNA reads TGTGCCAGCAGCCCGCCAGGGGCGACGGGCTACACCTTC. Its protein product is CASSPPGATGYTF. The complete variable domain, with remaining parts taken from reference TRBV7-6 and TRBJ1-2, reads GAGVSQSPRYKVTKRGQDVALRCDPISGHVSLYWYRQALGQGPEFLTYFNYEAQQDKSGLPNDRFSAERPEGSISTLTIQRTEQRDSAMYRCASSPPGATGYTFGSGTRLTVV.

The CDR3 bases are TGTGCCAGCAGCATGACAGTCTCACAAGGAAACACCATATATTTT. Its translation: CASSMTVSQGNTIYF. The V and J genes are TRBV6-1 and TRBJ1-3, with D possibly being TRBD1 (5 bases). The CDR3 consists of 15 residues. Germline V gene lookup returns CDR1 MNHNS and CDR2 SASEGT. The germline V and J ends were trimmed by 6 bases and 4 bases, with 16 bases remaining between them.

The chain carries TRBV28 and TRBJ2-3; 7 bases agree with TRBD2. Losses at the gene ends were 3 bases for V and 5 bases for J; bases not matched to a gene: 5. This CDR3 is built from 14 residues. Germline CDR1 is MDHEN and CDR2 is SYDVKM. CDR3 amino acids: CASSFSSGQDTQYF. DNA for the CDR3: TGTGCCAGCAGTTTTAGTAGCGGGCAAGATACGCAGTATTTT. Complete variable domain (other parts from reference TRBV28 and TRBJ2-3): DVKVTQSSRYLVKRTGEKVFLECVQDMDHENMFWYRQDPGLGLRLIYFSYDVKMKEKGDIPEGYSVSREKKERFSLILESASTNQTSMYLCASSFSSGQDTQYFGPGTRLTVL.

The V and J genes are TRBV6-1 and TRBJ2-5, with 13 bases lining up with TRBD2. CDR1 is MNHNS, CDR2 SASEGT, per germline. The CDR3 totals 15 residues. V lost 6 bases, J lost 11 bases, and 12 bases stayed unmatched. The CDR3 bases are TGTGCCAGCAGCGATACTAGCGGGAGGGCTAATGAGCAGTACTTC. Translated: CASSDTSGRANEQYF.

The V call is TRBV20-1, the J call TRBJ2-2; TRBD2 aligns across 7 bases. Germline lookup yields CDR1 DFQATT and CDR2 SNEGSKA (reference sequence). The CDR3 contains 12 residues. The ends lost 6 bases at V and 7 bases at J; junction bases unmatched: 5. The CDR3: CSADGLGGELFF. The CDR3 bases are TGCAGTGCGGACGGACTAGGCGGGGAGCTGTTTTTT.

The gene calls are TRBV7-2 and TRBJ1-5; no definite D call. This CDR3 is built from 15 residues. The V end was cut by 5 bases, the J end by 5 bases, with 16 bases between. Germline values: CDR1 SGHTA, CDR2 FQGNSA. CDR3 in DNA: TGTGCCAGCAGCGCATTCGCTGTTCTTGATCAGCCCCAGCATTTT. This translates into CASSAFAVLDQPQHF.

The chain combines TRBV2 with TRBJ1-2; D remains unclear. CDR1 is SNHLY, CDR2 FYNNEI, per germline. V was trimmed by 6 bases and J by 3 bases, leaving 5 bases between them. CDR3 length equals 11 residues. The CDR3: CASRGHYGYTF. CDR3 bases: TGTGCCAGCAGAGGGCACTATGGCTACACCTTC.

V gene TRBV27 combines with J gene TRBJ2-5; TRBD2 agrees at 11 bases. TRBJ2-7 explains the end of the DNA better; the J call may be wrong. Germline CDR1 reads MNHEY; CDR2 reads SMNVEV (reference sequence). CDR3 length equals 15 residues. CDR3 residues: CASSKPGLAAYEQYF. The CDR3 nucleotides read TGTGCCAGCAGTAAACCGGGACTAGCGGCCTACGAGCAGTACTTC.

This clonotype was seen repeatedly, ten times or more. The chain recombines TRBV6-1 with TRBJ2-7; possible D gene TRBD1, 6 bases. Germline assignment: CDR1 MNHNS and CDR2 SASEGT. V was shortened by 0 bases and J by 1 base, with 7 bases between the two germline ends. This CDR3 contains 14 residues. DNA of the CDR3: TGTGCCAGCAGTGAAGCGGACAGTTCCTACGAGCAGTACTTC. Translated: CASSEADSSYEQYF.

In this sample, this clonotype is medium-sized (0.01 to 0.1%). The genes are TRBV10-3 and TRBJ2-1; 8 bases match TRBD2. The CDR3 totals 14 residues. Germline CDR1 ENHRY, CDR2 SYGVKD. V shed 4 bases, J shed 5 bases, and the junction held 4 bases outside the gene matches. CDR3: CAISVTGGDNEQFF. CDR3 coding DNA: TGTGCCATCAGTGTAACGGGAGGGGACAATGAGCAGTTCTTC.

Only a few counts were recorded for this clonotype. The chain recombines TRBV28 with TRBJ2-5, with TRBD1 identical over 9 bases. The DNA end is more similar to TRBJ2-7, so the J call may be wrong. CDR1 is MDHEN, CDR2 SYDVKM, per germline. The CDR3 contains 16 residues. CDR3 DNA: TGTGCCAGCAGTTTCCCCGCCTACAGGGGGCCTAACGAGCAGTACTTC. Translation: CASSFPAYRGPNEQYF.

V usage is TRBV6-1 and J usage is TRBJ2-3; 7 bases map to TRBD2. Per germline, CDR1 MNHNS and CDR2 SASEGT. This CDR3 contains 13 residues. The junction had 6 bases not matched to a gene; V was cut back by 7 bases and J by 5 bases. The CDR3 here is CASTLSGGDTQYF. DNA for the CDR3: TGTGCCAGCACTCTCTCGGGGGGAGATACGCAGTATTTT.

This clonotype was counted only a few times. CDR3 residues: CSARVGAGEGNEQFF. The CDR3 DNA sequence: TGCAGTGCTAGAGTCGGCGCGGGAGAGGGAAATGAGCAGTTCTTC. The chain links TRBV20-1 to TRBJ2-1; 7 positions match TRBD2. Trimming took 1 base from V and 7 from J; bases not matched to a gene: 10. The CDR3 is 15 residues long. Germline CDR1 DFQATT, CDR2 SNEGSKA (reference sequence).

In this sample, this clonotype is medium-sized. This chain connects TRBV27 to TRBJ1-2; no clear D gene. Trimming stripped 3 bases from V and 4 bases from J, with 12 bases between. The germline V gene encodes CDR1 MNHEY and CDR2 SMNVEV (reference sequence). The CDR3 sequence is 14 residues long. CDR3 bases: TGTGCCAGCAGTTTGAGGGATACTGGCTATGGCTACACCTTC. Its protein is CASSLRDTGYGYTF.

At least ten counts were recorded for this clonotype. This chain connects TRBV10-1 to TRBJ2-5; D gene uncertain. The J call may be wrong; the DNA end is better matched by TRBJ2-7. CDR1 WNHNN and CDR2 SYGVQD come from the germline V gene (reference sequence). The CDR3 contains 13 residues. This chain's CDR3 is CANTSGENGEQYF. In nucleotides, the CDR3 is TGCGCCAACACGAGTGGAGAGAACGGCGAGCAGTACTTC.

In regard to this clonotype: An end of the junction does not agree with germline; a read error may underlie this. The chain combines TRBV6-5 with TRBJ2-3; 7 nucleotides match TRBD2. There are 17 residues in the CDR3. Germline CDR1 is MNHEY and CDR2 is SVGAGI. The CDR3: CASSYSREARSYDAQFF. DNA of the CDR3: TGTGCCAGCAGTTACTCCCGGGAGGCTAGGTCCTACGATGCGCAGTTTTTT.

This clonotype is judged large. This chain's CDR3 is CASSFGSGSTDTQYF. CDR3 sequence (DNA): TGTGCCAGCTCTTTCGGTAGCGGGAGCACAGATACGCAGTATTTT. The V call is TRBV6-1, the J call TRBJ2-3, with TRBD2 matching 7 bases. J was trimmed by 0 bases and V by 8 bases; bases with no gene match: 8. The CDR3 runs to 15 residues. Germline V gives CDR1 MNHNS, CDR2 SASEGT.

V gene TRBV3-1 combines with J gene TRBJ2-1; D is tentatively TRBD1 or TRBD2 (5 bases each). Germline V gene sequence: CDR1 LGHDT, CDR2 YNNKEL (reference sequence). This CDR3 is built from 15 residues. V shed 5 bases and J shed 5 bases, with 16 bases lying between them. CDR3 DNA sequence: TGTGCCAGCAGCTATCTCGATAGGGACGACAATGAGCAGTTCTTC. Translating it yields CASSYLDRDDNEQFF.